The 16 T cell receptor beta chains given below trace back to one sample, sequenced in a study of T-cell reconstitution after alpha-beta-depleted transplantation in children. The TCRbeta library was prepared with unique molecular identifiers. TCRdb re-derived calls from the PCR reads in MiXCR, one entry per CDR3 protein. Here the sample spans 600,000 to 700,000 distinct CDR3 sequences, around 16% being singletons. The material was PBMCs from the stem cell graft donor, obtained from the stem cell graft. The source is a human donor who donated a stem cell graft to a child with acute myeloid leukemia.

This clonotype has just a few counts. The CDR3 spells CARRQGARISNQPQHF. Written as DNA, the CDR3 is TGTGCCAGAAGACAGGGGGCGAGGATTAGCAATCAGCCCCAGCATTTT. The chain joins TRBV25-1 to TRBJ1-5; 10 bases are shared with TRBD1. The CDR3 is 16 amino acids. V shed 9 bases, J shed 0 bases, and the junction held 8 bases outside the gene matches. Per the germline V gene, CDR1 is MGHDK and CDR2 is SYGVNS.

The rearrangement links TRBV5-1 to TRBJ1-1; D is unclear. Between the trimmed V and J ends, which lost 3 bases and 1 base, there was a span of 13 bases. This CDR3 is 15 amino acids long. CDR1 and CDR2 from the germline V gene are SGHRS and YFSETQ. The CDR3 reads CASSSGLKANTEAFF. In nucleotides, the CDR3 is TGCGCCAGCAGCTCGGGCCTAAAAGCGAACACTGAAGCTTTCTTT. Together with reference TRBV5-1 and TRBJ1-1, the CDR3 gives the full variable domain: KAGVTQTPRYLIKTRGQQVTLSCSPISGHRSVSWYQQTPGQGLQFLFEYFSETQRNKGNFPGRFSGRQFSNSRSEMNVSTLELGDSALYLCASSSGLKANTEAFFGQGTRLTVV.

This clonotype was found many times. The rearrangement joins TRBV20-1 to TRBJ2-5; 7 bases are a match to TRBD2. With V trimmed by 7 bases and J by 0 bases, 5 bases remained unmatched. There are 13 residues in the CDR3. Germline-derived CDR1 and CDR2 are DFQATT and SNEGSKA (reference sequence). In DNA, the CDR3 is TGCAGTGTTGCCGCGGGGGACCAAGAGACCCAGTACTTC. Amino acids: CSVAAGDQETQYF.

Ten or more counts support this clonotype. V gene TRBV5-1 combines with J gene TRBJ1-1; D not resolved. CDR3 size: 14 residues. Germline V gene sequence: CDR1 SGHRS, CDR2 YFSETQ. V lost 5 bases, J lost 1 base, and 12 bases lay in between. CDR3 loop: CASSPQAGNTEAFF. The CDR3 DNA sequence: TGCGCCAGCAGTCCCCAGGCGGGGAACACTGAAGCTTTCTTT.

The chain carries TRBV6-5 and TRBJ2-7; D is ambiguous. CDR3 length: 14 residues. Trimming removed 1 base at V and 2 bases at J, with 9 bases between. The germline V gene has CDR1 MNHEY and CDR2 SVGAGI. This CDR3 is CASSYFGETYEQYF. CDR3 sequence (DNA): TGTGCCAGCAGTTACTTTGGGGAAACCTACGAGCAGTACTTC.

This chain uses TRBV28 with TRBJ1-2, with 7 bases that match TRBD1. There are 15 residues in the CDR3. CDR1 and CDR2 from the germline V gene are MDHEN and SYDVKM. J gave up 4 bases and V 6 bases, and 11 bases lay outside the gene matches. CDR3 nucleotides: TGTGCCAGCAGCCCCCCAGGGGAGGGGGCCTATGGCTACACCTTC. This gives the protein CASSPPGEGAYGYTF.

This clonotype was detected a few times. V gene TRBV3-1 combines with J gene TRBJ1-1, with D possibly matching TRBD1 (6 bases). The CDR3 is 17 amino acids. V lost 0 bases and J lost 0, with 14 bases in between. Germline values: CDR1 LGHDT, CDR2 YNNKEL (reference sequence). Written as DNA, the CDR3 is TGTGCCAGCAGCCAAGATTGGGGGCGTCGGATGAACACTGAAGCTTTCTTT. It translates to CASSQDWGRRMNTEAFF.

This clonotype was seen repeatedly, ten times or more. The V and J genes are TRBV15 and TRBJ1-5; D is unclear. V lost 0 bases and J lost 4, with 10 bases in between. From germline, CDR1 is LNHNV and CDR2 YYDKDF (reference sequence). The CDR3 runs 15 residues. For the CDR3, the DNA is TGTGCCACCAGCAGAGATGCGGCTGATAATCAGCCCCAGCATTTT. Its protein product is CATSRDAADNQPQHF.

This clonotype appeared many times. The gene calls are TRBV11-2 and TRBJ2-7, with D unclear. Looked up from germline, CDR1 is SGHAT and CDR2 is FQNNGV. The CDR3 runs to 13 residues. V was cut by 2 bases and J by 4 bases, with 9 bases left in between. The CDR3 loop is CASSLIVGYEQYF. CDR3 in DNA: TGTGCCAGCAGCTTAATCGTAGGGTACGAGCAGTACTTC.

This clonotype occurred a few times. The CDR3 nucleotides read TGTGCCAGCAGTTACGGGGGTGGTGTTTACGAGCAGTACGTC. Amino acids: CASSYGGGVYEQYV. This chain links TRBV6-2 or TRBV6-3 with TRBJ2-7; D is tentatively TRBD1 or TRBD2 (5 bases each). Trimming took off 2 bases at V and 4 bases at J, with 12 bases between the two ends. The CDR3 has 14 amino acids. Per the germline V gene, CDR1 is MNHEY and CDR2 is SVGEGT.

The chain employs TRBV24-1 and TRBJ2-2; D might be TRBD2 (6 bases). Germline values: CDR1 KGHDR, CDR2 SFDVKD. The CDR3 is made up of 13 amino acids. Between the trimmed V and J ends, which lost 9 bases and 2 bases, there was a span of 9 bases. DNA for the CDR3: TGTGCCACCGCGGGGCTCAACACCGGGGAGCTGTTTTTT. Translation gives CATAGLNTGELFF.

This clonotype was observed many times. V is TRBV20-1 and J is TRBJ1-4; TRBD1 is a possible D gene (6 bases). This CDR3 contains 13 residues. V was cut by 6 bases and J by 4 bases, with 12 bases left in between. In germline, CDR1 is DFQATT, CDR2 SNEGSKA (reference sequence). CDR3 loop: CSAGGSHNEKLFF. The CDR3 nucleotides are TGCAGTGCCGGGGGCTCCCATAATGAAAAACTGTTTTTT.

This clonotype has more than one count but fewer than ten. The V gene is TRBV20-1, the J gene TRBJ2-7; the match to TRBD1 covers 9 bases. V was clipped by 7 bases and J by 5 bases; unmatched bases: 9. Looked up from germline, CDR1 is DFQATT and CDR2 is SNEGSKA (reference sequence). This CDR3 has 13 amino acids. CDR3: CSVPGQGIDEQYF. The CDR3, as DNA: TGCAGTGTTCCGGGACAGGGAATCGACGAGCAGTACTTC.

V is TRBV27 and J is TRBJ2-3; possibly TRBD1 for D (6 bases). This CDR3 has 13 amino acids. V gave up 5 bases and J gave up 5 bases, with 11 bases separating them. The germline V gene encodes CDR1 MNHEY and CDR2 SMNVEV (reference sequence). The CDR3 spells CASSRSQGDTQYF. CDR3 DNA sequence: TGTGCCAGCAGTAGATCACAGGGAGATACGCAGTATTTT.

The chain joins TRBV9 to TRBJ2-1; D unclear. There are 12 residues in the CDR3. The germline V gene encodes CDR1 SGDLS and CDR2 YYNGEE. V gave up 3 bases and J gave up 7 bases, with 8 bases separating them. DNA for the CDR3: TGTGCCAGCAGCGAGCCTGGTAATGAGCAGTTCTTC. It translates to CASSEPGNEQFF.

In the case of this clonotype: Being one base from a much bigger clone, this may be a read error. This chain links TRBV5-6 with TRBJ1-1; D not certain. Germline lookup yields CDR1 SGHDT and CDR2 YYEEEE. The CDR3 spans 14 residues. Trimming stripped 0 bases from V and 0 bases from J, with 6 bases between. Here the CDR3 reads CASSLDQVNTEAFF. DNA for the CDR3: TGTGCCAGCAGCTTGGATCAAGTGAACACTGAAGCTTTCTTT.